Presented here are 17 T cell receptor beta chains from one specimen sequenced in a study of blood T cells in healthy people across ages. A J-beta primer mix and a sample-barcoded 5' primer were used in a second PCR of about 6 to 12 cycles. TCRdb re-derived calls from the 5' RACE reads in MiXCR, one entry per CDR3 protein. The data show roughly 1,800,000 distinct CDR3 sequences, around half seen once. Sequencing was performed on blood. These receptors originate from a woman aged 35 to 49 in good health.

This clonotype has more than one count but fewer than ten. The chain uses TRBV29-1 and TRBJ2-3; D is tentatively TRBD1 or TRBD2 (7 bases each). This CDR3 has 15 residues. Germline CDR1 is SQVTM and CDR2 is ANQGSEA. V was pared by 3 bases and J by 3 bases, with 16 bases between. The CDR3 DNA follows: TGCAGCGTTGAGCCAGCCAGGGGGGGGACAGATACGCAGTATTTT. It yields the protein CSVEPARGGTDTQYF.

This clonotype was observed many times. The chain links TRBV4-1 to TRBJ2-5, with TRBD2 as a possible D gene (5 bases). CDR1 and CDR2 from the germline V gene are MGHRA and YSYEKL. Trimming cost V 0 bases and J 5 bases, with 19 bases left between them. The CDR3 sequence is 17 residues long. The CDR3 is CASSQDEGRGFPETQYF. The DNA of the CDR3 is TGCGCCAGCAGCCAAGATGAGGGTCGGGGTTTTCCGGAGACCCAGTACTTC.

This clonotype has a handful of counts. The chain joins TRBV7-2 to TRBJ2-5; D call uncertain. This CDR3 comprises 14 residues. Germline CDR1 reads SGHTA; CDR2 reads FQGNSA. Between the trimmed V and J ends, which lost 1 base and 2 bases, there was a span of 8 bases. The CDR3 here is CASSLGFDQETQYF. CDR3 nucleotide sequence: TGTGCCAGCAGCTTAGGGTTTGATCAAGAGACCCAGTACTTC.

The rearrangement links TRBV20-1 to TRBJ2-5, with no clear D. Trimming took off 0 bases at V and 8 bases at J, with 13 bases between the two ends. CDR1 DFQATT and CDR2 SNEGSKA come from the germline V gene (reference sequence). The CDR3 length is 13 residues. CDR3 nucleotides: TGCAGTGCTAGAGAGGCTCTAGGAGTCACCCAGTACTTC. Translated, it gives CSAREALGVTQYF.

The chain links TRBV12-3 or TRBV12-4 to TRBJ2-1; maybe TRBD1 (7 bases). V lost 7 bases and J 4 bases, leaving 14 bases between the germline ends. The CDR3 loop spans 14 amino acids. DNA for the CDR3: TGTGCCAGCACGAGGGGGGACAGATACAATGAGCAGTTCTTC. As protein: CASTRGDRYNEQFF.

The CDR3 region has the DNA TGTGCCAGCAAAACGGACCCACCGCGGAGGACCCACTCCTACGAGCAGTACTTC. It specifies CASKTDPPRRTHSYEQYF. The chain joins TRBV2 to TRBJ2-4, with D perhaps TRBD2 (5 bases). The J call may not be correct, given that the DNA end is closer to TRBJ2-7. Germline assignment: CDR1 SNHLY and CDR2 FYNNEI. The CDR3 has 18 residues.

This clonotype was found a few times. Written as DNA, the CDR3 is TGTGCCAGCAGCCCTGGACTAGCGGGGTCAGAGACCCAGTACTTC. Its translation is CASSPGLAGSETQYF. The V gene is TRBV7-2, the J gene TRBJ2-5; 12 positions match TRBD2. Unmatched junction bases numbered 5, after V lost 5 bases and J lost 4 bases. Germline CDR1 is SGHTA and CDR2 is FQGNSA. The CDR3 contains 15 residues.

V gene TRBV7-9 combines with J gene TRBJ2-1, with 8 bases lining up with TRBD2. Germline V lookup: CDR1 SEHNR, CDR2 FQNEAQ (reference sequence). This CDR3 contains 14 residues. V lost 2 bases, J lost 5 bases, and 2 bases stayed unmatched. DNA for the CDR3: TGTGCCAGCAGCTTACCGGGGGGGAACAATGAGCAGTTCTTC. It codes for CASSLPGGNNEQFF. Full variable domain (missing parts from reference TRBV7-9 and TRBJ2-1): DTGVSQNPRHKITKRGQNVTFRCDPISEHNRLYWYRQTLGQGPEFLTYFQNEAQLEKSRLLSDRFSAERPKGSFSTLEIQRTEQGDSAMYLCASSLPGGNNEQFFGPGTRLTVL.

This clonotype was picked up one time. The chain is built from TRBV10-3 and TRBJ1-5; D might be TRBD1 (5 bases). The CDR3 spans 13 residues. Germline lookup yields CDR1 ENHRY and CDR2 SYGVKD. V lost 10 bases, J lost 4 bases, and 14 bases lay in between. CDR3 sequence: CATTGTMNQPQHF. The DNA of the CDR3 is TGTGCCACCACGGGGACGATGAATCAGCCCCAGCATTTT.

This clonotype has just a few counts. The rearrangement uses TRBV7-2 and TRBJ2-7; maybe TRBD2 (7 bases). Trimming took 2 bases from V and 3 from J, leaving 17 bases between them. The CDR3 contains 16 residues. Germline CDR1 is SGHTA and CDR2 is FQGNSA. CDR3: CASSLSSTGGLYEQYF. DNA of the CDR3: TGTGCCAGCAGCTTAAGCTCGACGGGGGGCCTCTACGAGCAGTACTTC.

This chain uses TRBV29-1 with TRBJ2-7; D not certain. Germline lookup yields CDR1 SQVTM and CDR2 ANQGSEA. This CDR3 contains 10 residues. Trimming took off 2 bases at V and 5 bases at J, with 4 bases between the two ends. CDR3 DNA: TGCAGCGTTGAAACGGACGAGCAGTACTTC. Encoded protein: CSVETDEQYF.

The CDR3 DNA reads TGTGCCAGCAGCCCACAGAATACAGTGAACACTGAAGCTTTCTTT. Translated: CASSPQNTVNTEAFF. The chain links TRBV11-2 to TRBJ1-1; D is ambiguous. The CDR3 is 15 residues long. Germline V lookup: CDR1 SGHAT, CDR2 FQNNGV. The ends were cut back, 5 bases at V and 0 bases at J, with 13 bases in the middle.

The chain has TRBV7-2 and TRBJ2-5; the D gene could be TRBD1 or TRBD2 (5 bases each). CDR3 size: 15 residues. V was cut by 2 bases and J by 7 bases, with 17 bases left in between. Germline CDR1 is SGHTA and CDR2 is FQGNSA. The chain's CDR3 is CASSLSWGLAGTQYF. CDR3 nucleotides: TGTGCCAGCAGCTTATCCTGGGGGTTGGCAGGGACCCAGTACTTC.

This clonotype was recorded a few times. The rearrangement uses TRBV5-1 and TRBJ2-4, with D maybe TRBD2 (6 bases). With 4 bases removed from V and 4 bases from J, the gap between germline ends came to 21 bases. The germline gives CDR1 SGHRS, CDR2 YFSETQ. The CDR3 extends over 17 amino acids. CDR3 protein: CASSAGRTLLLKNIQYF. The CDR3 coding sequence is TGCGCCAGCAGCGCGGGACGGACCCTTCTGTTAAAAAACATTCAGTACTTC.

The chain combines TRBV19 with TRBJ2-7; D tentatively fits TRBD1 or TRBD2 (5 bases each). The CDR3 runs 15 residues. Germline V gene lookup returns CDR1 LNHDA and CDR2 SQIVND (reference sequence). The ends were cut back, 7 bases at V and 0 bases at J, with 16 bases in the middle. CDR3 in amino acids: CASMIVAGSSYEQYF. In DNA, the CDR3 is TGTGCCAGTATGATCGTAGCAGGGAGCTCCTACGAGCAGTACTTC.

The chain recombines TRBV15 with TRBJ2-4, with 9 nucleotides matching TRBD1. The DNA end is more similar to TRBJ2-7, so the J call may be wrong. This CDR3 is 15 amino acids long. Germline CDR1 reads LNHNV; CDR2 reads YYDKDF (reference sequence). The CDR3 sequence is CATSRIGTGIAEQYF. CDR3 sequence (DNA): TGTGCCACCAGCAGAATAGGGACAGGGATTGCCGAGCAGTACTTC.

This clonotype showed up just a few times. This chain connects TRBV7-9 to TRBJ2-4; 7 nucleotides line up with TRBD1. The V and J ends lost 6 bases and 1 base, in that order; junction bases with no gene match: 6. This CDR3 is 15 amino acids long. CDR1 is SEHNR, CDR2 FQNEAQ, per germline (reference sequence). The chain's CDR3 is CASSQGQAAKNIQYF. In DNA form, the CDR3 reads TGTGCCAGCAGTCAAGGACAGGCCGCCAAAAACATTCAGTACTTC. Using reference TRBV7-9 and TRBJ2-4 for the parts outside the CDR3, the full variable domain is DTGVSQNPRHKITKRGQNVTFRCDPISEHNRLYWYRQTLGQGPEFLTYFQNEAQLEKSRLLSDRFSAERPKGSFSTLEIQRTEQGDSAMYLCASSQGQAAKNIQYFGAGTRLSVL.